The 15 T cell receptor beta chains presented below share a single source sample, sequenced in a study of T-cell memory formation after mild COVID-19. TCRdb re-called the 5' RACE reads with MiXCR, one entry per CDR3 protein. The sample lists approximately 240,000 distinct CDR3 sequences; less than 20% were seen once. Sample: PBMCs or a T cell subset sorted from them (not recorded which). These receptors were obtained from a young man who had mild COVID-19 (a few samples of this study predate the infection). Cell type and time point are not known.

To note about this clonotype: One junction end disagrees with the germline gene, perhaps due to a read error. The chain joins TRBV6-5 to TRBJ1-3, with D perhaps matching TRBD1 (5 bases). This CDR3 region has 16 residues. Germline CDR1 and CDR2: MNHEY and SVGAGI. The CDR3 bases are TGTACCAGCAGTTACTCTTCGGACGGGACGGGAAACACCATATATTTT. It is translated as CTSSYSSDGTGNTIYF.

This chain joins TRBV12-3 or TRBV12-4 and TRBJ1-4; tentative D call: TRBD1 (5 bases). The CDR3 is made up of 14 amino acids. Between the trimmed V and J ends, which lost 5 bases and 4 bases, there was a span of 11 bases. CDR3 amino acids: CASSLTASNEKLFF. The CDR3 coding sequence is TGTGCCAGCAGTCTGACAGCCAGTAATGAAAAACTGTTTTTT.

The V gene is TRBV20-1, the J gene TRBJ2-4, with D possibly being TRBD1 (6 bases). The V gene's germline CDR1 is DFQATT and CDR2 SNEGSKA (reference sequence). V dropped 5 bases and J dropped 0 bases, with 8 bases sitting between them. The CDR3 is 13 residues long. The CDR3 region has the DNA TGCAGTGCTGAGGGGGTAGCCAAAAACATTCAGTACTTC. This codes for CSAEGVAKNIQYF.

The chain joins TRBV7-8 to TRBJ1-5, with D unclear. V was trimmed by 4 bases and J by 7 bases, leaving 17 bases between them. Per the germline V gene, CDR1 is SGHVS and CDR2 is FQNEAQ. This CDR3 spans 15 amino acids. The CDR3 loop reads CASSSVGRAWQPQHF. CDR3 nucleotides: TGTGCCAGCAGCTCTGTAGGGAGGGCGTGGCAGCCCCAGCATTTT.

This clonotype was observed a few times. CDR3 coding DNA: TGTGCCAGCAGTTACCAACAGGAAAATTCACCCCTCCACTTT. Protein product: CASSYQQENSPLHF. The rearrangement links TRBV6-5 to TRBJ1-6; a possible D gene is TRBD1 (5 bases). The V end lost 2 bases, the J end lost 7 bases, and 9 bases lay between the germline ends. Germline V CDR1 and CDR2: MNHEY, SVGAGI. The CDR3 runs to 14 residues.

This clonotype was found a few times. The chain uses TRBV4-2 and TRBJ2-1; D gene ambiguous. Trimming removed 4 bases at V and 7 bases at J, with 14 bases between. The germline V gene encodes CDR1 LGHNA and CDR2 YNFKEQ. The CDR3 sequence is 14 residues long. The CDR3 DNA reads TGTGCCAGCAGCCTGAGCTACGAGCTTAATGAGCAGTTCTTC. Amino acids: CASSLSYELNEQFF.

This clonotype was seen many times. This chain's CDR3 is CASSLGRTRDNEQFF. The CDR3 DNA follows: TGTGCCAGCAGCTTAGGGCGGACCCGCGACAATGAGCAGTTCTTC. The chain has TRBV7-9 and TRBJ2-1; D ambiguous. V was clipped by 1 base and J by 5 bases, with 12 bases between them. The CDR3 is 15 amino acids. Germline assignment: CDR1 SEHNR and CDR2 FQNEAQ (reference sequence).

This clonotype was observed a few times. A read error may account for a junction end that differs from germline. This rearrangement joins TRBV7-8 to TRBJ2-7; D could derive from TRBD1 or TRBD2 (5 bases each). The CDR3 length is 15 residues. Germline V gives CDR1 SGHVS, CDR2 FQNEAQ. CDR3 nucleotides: TGTGCCAGCCGCTTGAGGGGCTGGGGGTCATACGAGCAGTACTTC. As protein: CASRLRGWGSYEQYF. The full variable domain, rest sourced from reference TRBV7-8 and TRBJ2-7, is GAGVSQSPRYKVAKRGQDVALRCDPISGHVSLFWYQQALGQGPEFLTYFQNEAQLDKSGLPSDRFFAERPEGSVSTLKIQRTQQEDSAVYLCASRLRGWGSYEQYFGPGTRLTVT.

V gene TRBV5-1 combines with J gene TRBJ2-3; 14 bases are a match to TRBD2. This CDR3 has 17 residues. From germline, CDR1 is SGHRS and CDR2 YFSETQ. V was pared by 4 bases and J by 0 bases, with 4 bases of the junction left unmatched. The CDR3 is CASSIGLAGGSTDTQYF. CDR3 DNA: TGCGCCAGCAGCATAGGACTAGCGGGGGGAAGCACAGATACGCAGTATTTT.

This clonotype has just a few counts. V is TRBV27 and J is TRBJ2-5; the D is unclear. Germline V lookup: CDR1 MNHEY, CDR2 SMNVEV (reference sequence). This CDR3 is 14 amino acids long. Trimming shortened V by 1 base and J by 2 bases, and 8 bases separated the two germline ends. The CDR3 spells CASSLFSRQETQYF. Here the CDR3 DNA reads TGTGCCAGCAGTTTATTTTCGAGGCAAGAGACCCAGTACTTC.

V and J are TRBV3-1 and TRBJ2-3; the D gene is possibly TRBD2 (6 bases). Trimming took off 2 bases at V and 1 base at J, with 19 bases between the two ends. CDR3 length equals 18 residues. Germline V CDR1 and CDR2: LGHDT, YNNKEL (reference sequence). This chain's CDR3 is CASSQSPGARFGTDTQYF. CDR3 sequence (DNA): TGTGCCAGCAGCCAATCACCGGGAGCCAGGTTCGGCACAGATACGCAGTATTTT.

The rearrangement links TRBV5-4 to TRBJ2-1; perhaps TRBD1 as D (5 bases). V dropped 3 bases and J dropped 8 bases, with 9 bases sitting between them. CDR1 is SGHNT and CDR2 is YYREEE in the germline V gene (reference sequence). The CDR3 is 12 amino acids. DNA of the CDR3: TGTGCCAGCAGCTCCCCCAGGGATGAGCAGTTCTTC. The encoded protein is CASSSPRDEQFF.

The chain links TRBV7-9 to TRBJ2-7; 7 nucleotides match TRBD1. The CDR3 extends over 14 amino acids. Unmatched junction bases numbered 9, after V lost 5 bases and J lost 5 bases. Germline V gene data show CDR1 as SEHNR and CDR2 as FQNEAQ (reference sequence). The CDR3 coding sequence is TGTGCCAGCAGCCGCGACAGGGCTCGCGACGAGCAGTACTTC. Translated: CASSRDRARDEQYF.

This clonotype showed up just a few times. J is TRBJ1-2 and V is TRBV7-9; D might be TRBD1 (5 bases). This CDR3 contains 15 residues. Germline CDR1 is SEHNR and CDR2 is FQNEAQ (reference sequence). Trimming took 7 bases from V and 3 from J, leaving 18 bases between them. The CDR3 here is CASTIGAGVDYGYTF. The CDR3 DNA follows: TGTGCCAGCACTATCGGGGCGGGGGTTGACTATGGCTACACCTTC.

The CDR3: CASSSGIDQPQHF. The CDR3, as DNA: TGTGCCAGCAGCTCAGGGATTGATCAGCCCCAGCATTTT. The chain is built from TRBV7-2 and TRBJ1-5; perhaps TRBD1 as D (5 bases). Trimming pared 4 bases from V and 5 bases from J, leaving 9 bases between. This CDR3 is 13 amino acids long. Germline assignment: CDR1 SGHTA and CDR2 FQGNSA.